The 16 T cell receptor beta chains given below trace back to one sample, sequenced in a study of T cell responses to AZD1222 COVID-19 vaccine. Profiling relied on immunoSEQ multiplex PCR, and the TCRdb table lists in-frame clones only, not all of them. Here the sample spans about 140,000 clones, roughly 92% being singletons. The source material was peripheral blood, sampled 28 days after the second AZD1222 dose. All receptors derive from an adult who received the AZD1222 COVID-19 vaccine.

The chain joins TRBV29-1 to TRBJ2-2; 12 bases align to TRBD2. Germline CDR1 is SQVTM and CDR2 is ANQGSEA. Trimming at V came to 5 bases and at J to 6 bases, leaving 7 bases not matched to a gene. The CDR3 has 15 residues. As DNA, the CDR3 is TGCAGCGTTCGAGGACTAGCGGGACGGTCCGGGGAGCTGTTTTTT. Protein: CSVRGLAGRSGELFF.

The chain employs TRBV20-1 and TRBJ2-1; D is ambiguous. CDR1 is DFQATT, CDR2 SNEGSKA, per germline (reference sequence). Trimming removed 3 bases at V and 8 bases at J, with 8 bases between. There are 11 residues in the CDR3. This chain's CDR3 is CSASPHDEQFF. The DNA for the CDR3 is TGCAGTGCTAGCCCGCATGATGAGCAGTTCTTC.

Note on this clone: The same CDR3 arises from other DNA sequences in this sample as well. CDR3 DNA: TGCAGCGTTGGGACGGGGGGCACTGAAGCTTTCTTT. Protein sequence: CSVGTGGTEAFF. V gene TRBV29-1 combines with J gene TRBJ1-1; the D gene is possibly TRBD1 (5 bases). Trimming cost V 4 bases and J 4 bases, with 10 bases left between them. This CDR3 has 12 amino acids. The germline V gene has CDR1 SQVTM and CDR2 ANQGSEA.

CDR3 nucleotide sequence: TGTGCCAGCTCCGACCAGGGGTCTAATGAAAAACTGTTTTTT. This encodes CASSDQGSNEKLFF. The chain uses TRBV28 and TRBJ1-4, with D possibly being TRBD1 (6 bases). The V gene lost 8 bases and the J gene lost 3 bases, with 13 bases spanning the gap. CDR3 length: 14 amino acids. The germline CDR1 and CDR2 sequences are MDHEN and SYDVKM.

The rearrangement links TRBV5-1 to TRBJ2-3; D ambiguous. This CDR3 is 14 amino acids long. Germline assignment: CDR1 SGHRS and CDR2 YFSETQ. V was pared by 4 bases and J by 2 bases, with 11 bases between. CDR3 sequence: CASSQELPTDTQYF. CDR3 in DNA: TGCGCCAGCAGCCAGGAATTACCCACAGATACGCAGTATTTT.

This clone was seen once. The V and J genes are TRBV11-2 and TRBJ2-1; D is possibly TRBD1 or TRBD2 (5 bases each). V lost 3 bases to trimming and J lost 10 bases, with 13 bases between them. CDR3 size: 13 residues. CDR1 and CDR2 (germline): SGHAT, FQNNGV. CDR3 in amino acids: CASSLGRGDEQFF. Here the CDR3 DNA reads TGTGCCAGCAGCTTGGGGAGAGGGGACGAGCAGTTCTTC. The full variable domain, rest sourced from reference TRBV11-2 and TRBJ2-1, is EAGVAQSPRYKIIEKRQSVAFWCNPISGHATLYWYQQILGQGPKLLIQFQNNGVVDDSQLPKDRFSAERLKGVDSTLKIQPAKLEDSAVYLCASSLGRGDEQFFGPGTRLTVL.

In nucleotides, the CDR3 is TGTGCCAGCAGCCAAGATACCTCTGGAAACACCATATATTTT. Translating it yields CASSQDTSGNTIYF. The V call is TRBV4-2, the J call TRBJ1-3; D is unclear. The germline CDR1 and CDR2 sequences are LGHNA and YNFKEQ. V lost 0 bases and J 0 bases, leaving 3 bases between the germline ends. The CDR3 contains 14 residues.

About this clone itself: At one end, the junction sequence differs from germline, possibly due to a read error. This sequence joins TRBV28 and TRBJ2-3; 7 bases line up with TRBD1. CDR1 is MDHEN and CDR2 is SYDVKM in the germline V gene. This CDR3 is 14 amino acids long. The chain's CDR3 is CASKTGMWAETQYF. In DNA form, the CDR3 reads TGTGCCAGCAAGACAGGGATGTGGGCAGAAACGCAGTATTTT.

The rearrangement uses TRBV5-8 and TRBJ1-1; D not certain. With 0 bases removed from V and 0 bases from J, the gap between germline ends came to 6 bases. This CDR3 comprises 14 residues. Germline loops: CDR1 SGHTS, CDR2 YDEGEE. The CDR3 nucleotides are TGTGCCAGCAGCTTGGCCTTTGTGAACACTGAAGCTTTCTTT. It codes for CASSLAFVNTEAFF.

V is TRBV7-2 and J is TRBJ1-1, with D unclear. With 2 bases removed from V and 3 bases from J, the gap between germline ends came to 7 bases. Germline CDR1 and CDR2: SGHTA and FQGNSA. The CDR3 contains 13 residues. In DNA form, the CDR3 reads TGTGCCAGCAGCTTACTTCGGCACACTGAAGCTTTCTTT. The encoded protein is CASSLLRHTEAFF.

This sequence joins TRBV28 and TRBJ1-2, with D hard to call. Germline CDR1 reads MDHEN; CDR2 reads SYDVKM. The CDR3 runs 15 residues. With 8 bases removed from V and 4 bases from J, the gap between germline ends came to 20 bases. CDR3: CASGSSSAPSYGYTF. CDR3 coding DNA: TGTGCCAGCGGTTCCTCGTCAGCTCCTAGCTATGGCTACACCTTC.

CDR3 sequence (DNA): TGCGCCAGCAGCTCAGTTTTCCTCGGGACATCAAGATCCTACGAGCAGTACTTC. As protein: CASSSVFLGTSRSYEQYF. The chain is built from TRBV5-1 and TRBJ2-7, with D possibly being TRBD1 (6 bases). With 3 bases removed from V and 1 base from J, the gap between germline ends came to 23 bases. Germline V gene data show CDR1 as SGHRS and CDR2 as YFSETQ. The CDR3 runs 18 residues.

V and J are TRBV5-1 and TRBJ2-1, with 8 bases identical to TRBD2. Per germline, CDR1 SGHRS and CDR2 YFSETQ. The J segment lost 8 bases and the V segment lost 0 bases, leaving 7 bases of the junction unmatched. The CDR3 length is 15 residues. This CDR3 is CASSLGGRTGDEQFF. The DNA of the CDR3 is TGCGCCAGCAGCTTGGGCGGGAGGACTGGAGATGAGCAGTTCTTC.

The genes are TRBV29-1 and TRBJ2-1, with D perhaps matching TRBD2 (6 bases). The CDR3 covers 13 residues. V was trimmed by 3 bases and J by 7 bases, leaving 13 bases between them. From germline, CDR1 is SQVTM and CDR2 ANQGSEA. In nucleotides, the CDR3 is TGCAGCGTTGATTTCGGGAGTGGTAATGAGCAGTTCTTC. As protein: CSVDFGSGNEQFF.

This rearrangement joins TRBV5-1 to TRBJ1-2, with D possibly being TRBD1 (6 bases). The germline V and J ends were trimmed by 5 bases and 7 bases, with 15 bases remaining between them. Germline CDR1 reads SGHRS; CDR2 reads YFSETQ. The CDR3 is made up of 13 amino acids. The CDR3 here is CASRRDNYFGYTF. For the CDR3, the DNA is TGCGCCAGCAGACGGGACAACTACTTTGGCTACACCTTC.

CDR3 coding DNA: TGTGCCAGCAGTCTTGGGACTAGCGGGAGGGACACAGATACGCAGTATTTT. Residues: CASSLGTSGRDTDTQYF. The chain joins TRBV11-3 to TRBJ2-3, with 16 bases fitting TRBD2. CDR3 length: 17 residues. V lost 6 bases, J lost 2 bases, and 5 bases stayed unmatched. Germline-derived CDR1 and CDR2 are SGHNT and YENEEA. The full variable domain, its missing parts supplied by reference TRBV11-3 and TRBJ2-3, is EAGVVQSPRYKIIEKKQPVAFWCNPISGHNTLYWYLQNLGQGPELLIRYENEEAVDDSQLPKDRFSAERLKGVDSTLKIQPAELGDSAVYLCASSLGTSGRDTDTQYFGPGTRLTVL.